What follows is one T cell receptor (beta chain) and its context. This clonotype appeared many times. Its target antigen remains unknown. A read error may produce the germline difference seen at one junction end. The CDR3 runs 13 amino acids, cysteine and phenylalanine included. The DNA shown is the 39-base CDR3, in frame from base 1. Sequencing used an Illumina HiSeq 1500. The public reads were run again by TCRdb, first through fastp at Q25 and then through MiXCR, and only productive beta chains were kept. Each record represents a unique CDR3 protein, reported with the most common genes and DNA among its rows. The sample table records a few hundred thousand distinct CDR3 sequences; approximately 9.5% of these occur just once. 4.3% of the sample goes to the ten largest clones. These data originate in a study of T cell repertoires in cytomegalovirus infection (dated by TCRdb to the late 2010s). For context, the study as a whole: Donor HLA type was relevant to the analysis, because carriage of CMV infection together with the matching HLA type was indicated by public TCR beta signatures. On the study overall, not on this receptor specifically: The ex vivo response was dominated by HLA-C-restricted CMV-specific TCR beta clonotypes, and the single most frequent clonotype in two of eight donors was supplied by these HLA-C-restricted clonotypes. Cumulative frequency of public TCR beta family members discriminated carriers of CMV infection plus the relevant HLA type in this cohort and an independent approximately 340-donor cohort.

The chain was built from TRBV12-3 or TRBV12-4 and TRBJ2-7, with the D gene call left open. The material sequenced was PBMCs. The clonotype comes from a human donor in good health (CMV status not recorded). Some clones in this sample may be carry-over from other donors' samples. The nucleotide sequence is given as TGTGCCAGCAGTTTAGACGTCGGCGCACCGACTTATTTC. Its product reads: CASSLDVGAPTYF.